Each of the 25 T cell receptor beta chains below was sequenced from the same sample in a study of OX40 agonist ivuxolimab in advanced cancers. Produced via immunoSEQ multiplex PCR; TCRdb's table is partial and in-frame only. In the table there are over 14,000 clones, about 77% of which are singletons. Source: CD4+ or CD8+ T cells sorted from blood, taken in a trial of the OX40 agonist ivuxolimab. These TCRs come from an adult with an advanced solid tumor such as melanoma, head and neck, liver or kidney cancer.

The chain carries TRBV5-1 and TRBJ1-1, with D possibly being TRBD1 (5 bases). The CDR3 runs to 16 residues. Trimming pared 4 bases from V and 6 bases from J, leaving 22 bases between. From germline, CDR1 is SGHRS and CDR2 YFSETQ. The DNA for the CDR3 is TGCGCCAGCAGCCCCCTGGGAGGGGAGGTTAGGGCTGAAGCTTTCTTT. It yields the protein CASSPLGGEVRAEAFF.

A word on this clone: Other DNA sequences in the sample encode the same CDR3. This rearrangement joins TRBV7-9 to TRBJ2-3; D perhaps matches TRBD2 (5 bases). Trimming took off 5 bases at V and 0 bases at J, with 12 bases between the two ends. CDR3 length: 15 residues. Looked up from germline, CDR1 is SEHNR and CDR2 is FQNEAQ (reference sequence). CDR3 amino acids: CASSPPGISTDTQYF. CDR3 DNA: TGTGCCAGCAGCCCCCCCGGGATTAGCACAGATACGCAGTATTTT.

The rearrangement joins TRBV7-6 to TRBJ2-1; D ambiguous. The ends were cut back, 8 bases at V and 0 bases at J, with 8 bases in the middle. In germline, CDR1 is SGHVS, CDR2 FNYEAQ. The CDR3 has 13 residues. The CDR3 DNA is TGTGCCAGCGGGGAAACCTCCTACAATGAGCAGTTCTTC. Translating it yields CASGETSYNEQFF.

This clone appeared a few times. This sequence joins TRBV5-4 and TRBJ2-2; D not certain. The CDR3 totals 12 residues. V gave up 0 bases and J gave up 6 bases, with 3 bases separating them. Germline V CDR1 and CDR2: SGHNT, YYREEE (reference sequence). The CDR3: CASSLGAGELFF. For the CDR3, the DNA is TGTGCCAGCAGCTTGGGGGCCGGGGAGCTGTTTTTT. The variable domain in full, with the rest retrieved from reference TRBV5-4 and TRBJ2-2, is ETGVTQSPTHLIKTRGQQVTLRCSSQSGHNTVSWYQQALGQGPQFIFQYYREEENGRGNFPPRFSGLQFPNYSSELNVNALELDDSALYLCASSLGAGELFFGEGSRLTVL.

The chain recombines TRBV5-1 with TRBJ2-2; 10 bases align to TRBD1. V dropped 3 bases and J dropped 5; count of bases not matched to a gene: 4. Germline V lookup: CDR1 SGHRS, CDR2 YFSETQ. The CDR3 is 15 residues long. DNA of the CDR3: TGCGCCAGCAGCTCGGGGACAGGGGCTACCGGGGAGCTGTTTTTT. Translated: CASSSGTGATGELFF.

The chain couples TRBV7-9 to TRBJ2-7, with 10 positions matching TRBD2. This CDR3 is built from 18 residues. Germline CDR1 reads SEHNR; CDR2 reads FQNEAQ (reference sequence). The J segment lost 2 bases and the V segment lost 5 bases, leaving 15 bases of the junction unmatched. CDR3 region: CASSPFDALAGVTYEQYF. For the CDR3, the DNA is TGTGCCAGCAGCCCCTTCGATGCTCTAGCGGGAGTAACCTACGAGCAGTACTTC.

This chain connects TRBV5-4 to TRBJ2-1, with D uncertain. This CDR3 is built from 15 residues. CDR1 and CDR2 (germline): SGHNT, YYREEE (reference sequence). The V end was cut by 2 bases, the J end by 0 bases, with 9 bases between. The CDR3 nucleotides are TGTGCCAGCAGCTTACCGCGATCCTCCTACAATGAGCAGTTCTTC. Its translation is CASSLPRSSYNEQFF.

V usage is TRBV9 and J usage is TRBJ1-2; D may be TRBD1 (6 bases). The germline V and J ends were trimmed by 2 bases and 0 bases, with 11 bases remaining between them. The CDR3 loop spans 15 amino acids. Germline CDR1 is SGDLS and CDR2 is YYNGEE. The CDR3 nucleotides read TGTGCCAGCAGCGTTCTAGACAGGTCTAACTATGGCTACACCTTC. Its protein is CASSVLDRSNYGYTF.

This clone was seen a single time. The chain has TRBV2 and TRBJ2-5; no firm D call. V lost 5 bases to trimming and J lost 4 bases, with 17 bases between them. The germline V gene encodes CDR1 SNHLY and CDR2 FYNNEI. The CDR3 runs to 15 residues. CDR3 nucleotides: TGTGCCAGCAGTATCGACCCCCGTGACTTAGAGACCCAGTACTTC. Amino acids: CASSIDPRDLETQYF.

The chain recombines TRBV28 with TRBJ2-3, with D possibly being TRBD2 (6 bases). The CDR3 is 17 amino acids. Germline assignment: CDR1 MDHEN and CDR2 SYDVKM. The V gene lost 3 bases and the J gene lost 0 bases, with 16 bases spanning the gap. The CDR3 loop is CASSLSVSGRSTDTQYF. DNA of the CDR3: TGTGCCAGCAGTTTGTCCGTCTCGGGGAGGAGCACAGATACGCAGTATTTT.

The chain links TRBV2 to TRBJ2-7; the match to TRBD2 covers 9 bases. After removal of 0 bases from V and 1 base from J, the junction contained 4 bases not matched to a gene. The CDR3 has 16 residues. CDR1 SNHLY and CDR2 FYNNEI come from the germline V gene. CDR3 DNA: TGTGCCAGCAGTGAAGCCTCCGCGGGAGGGTCCTACGAGCAGTACTTC. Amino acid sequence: CASSEASAGGSYEQYF.

CDR3 sequence: CASSHTGVYEQYF. In DNA, the CDR3 is TGTGCCAGCAGCCACACGGGAGTTTACGAGCAGTACTTC. The chain has TRBV4-2 and TRBJ2-7; a possible D gene is TRBD2 (6 bases). The CDR3 loop spans 13 amino acids. Germline CDR1 and CDR2: LGHNA and YNFKEQ. Trimming removed 3 bases at V and 4 bases at J, with 10 bases between.

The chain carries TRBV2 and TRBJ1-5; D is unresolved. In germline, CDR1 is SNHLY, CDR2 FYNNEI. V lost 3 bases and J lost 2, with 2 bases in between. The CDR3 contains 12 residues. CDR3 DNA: TGTGCCAGCAGTGACCGCAATCAGCCCCAGCATTTT. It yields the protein CASSDRNQPQHF.

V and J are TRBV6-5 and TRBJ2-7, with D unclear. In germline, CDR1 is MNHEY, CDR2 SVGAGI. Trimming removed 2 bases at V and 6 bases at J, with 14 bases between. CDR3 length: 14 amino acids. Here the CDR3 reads CASSYLGYSGEQYF. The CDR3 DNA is TGTGCCAGCAGTTACCTGGGATACAGTGGCGAGCAGTACTTC.

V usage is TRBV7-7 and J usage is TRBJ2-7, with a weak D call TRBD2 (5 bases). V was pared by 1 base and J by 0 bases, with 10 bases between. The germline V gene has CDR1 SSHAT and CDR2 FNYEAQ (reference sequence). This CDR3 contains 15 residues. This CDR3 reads CASSLGTGGSYEQYF. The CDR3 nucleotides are TGTGCCAGCAGCTTAGGGACTGGCGGCTCCTACGAGCAGTACTTC.

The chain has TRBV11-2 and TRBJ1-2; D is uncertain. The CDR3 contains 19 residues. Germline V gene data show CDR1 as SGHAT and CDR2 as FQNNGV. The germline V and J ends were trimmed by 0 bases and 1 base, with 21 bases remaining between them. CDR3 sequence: CASSLELWTVSPGNYGYTF. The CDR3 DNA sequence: TGTGCCAGCAGCTTAGAGCTTTGGACGGTCTCCCCCGGTAACTATGGCTACACCTTC.

The CDR3 nucleotides are TGCGCCAGCAGGTCGGACAGTTACAATGAGCAGTTCTTC. Its protein is CASRSDSYNEQFF. The chain uses TRBV5-1 and TRBJ2-1; D is perhaps TRBD1 (6 bases). The germline V and J ends were trimmed by 5 bases and 4 bases, with 10 bases remaining between them. Germline assignment: CDR1 SGHRS and CDR2 YFSETQ. The CDR3 has 13 amino acids.

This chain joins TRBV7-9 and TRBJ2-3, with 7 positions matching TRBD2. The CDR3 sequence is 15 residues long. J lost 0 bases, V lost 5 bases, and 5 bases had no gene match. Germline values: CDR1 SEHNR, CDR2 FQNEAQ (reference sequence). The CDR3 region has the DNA TGTGCCAGCAGCCCAGCGGGGATTAGCACAGATACGCAGTATTTT. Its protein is CASSPAGISTDTQYF.

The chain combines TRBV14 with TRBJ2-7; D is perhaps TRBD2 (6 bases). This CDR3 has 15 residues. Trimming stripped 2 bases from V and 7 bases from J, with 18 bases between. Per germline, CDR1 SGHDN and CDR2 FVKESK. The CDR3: CASSQIIDQGREQYF. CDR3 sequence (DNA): TGTGCCAGCAGCCAAATTATAGATCAAGGGAGGGAGCAGTACTTC.

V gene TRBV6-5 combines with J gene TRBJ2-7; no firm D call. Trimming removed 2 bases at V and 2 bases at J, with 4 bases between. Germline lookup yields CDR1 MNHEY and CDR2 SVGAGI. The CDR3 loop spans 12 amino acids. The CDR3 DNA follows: TGTGCCAGCAGTTACGTCCCCTACGAGCAGTACTTC. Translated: CASSYVPYEQYF.

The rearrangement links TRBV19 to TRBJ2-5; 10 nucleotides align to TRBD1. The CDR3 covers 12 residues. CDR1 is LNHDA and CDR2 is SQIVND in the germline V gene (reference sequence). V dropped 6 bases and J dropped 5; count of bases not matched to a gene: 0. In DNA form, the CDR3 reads TGTGCCAGTAGGACAGGGGGCGAGACCCAGTACTTC. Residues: CASRTGGETQYF.

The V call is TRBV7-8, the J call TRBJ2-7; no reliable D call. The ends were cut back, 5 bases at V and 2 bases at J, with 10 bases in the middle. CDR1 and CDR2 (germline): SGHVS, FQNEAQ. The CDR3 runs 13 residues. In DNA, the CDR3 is TGTGCCAGCAGCCTAGGTATAACCTACGAGCAGTACTTC. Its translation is CASSLGITYEQYF.

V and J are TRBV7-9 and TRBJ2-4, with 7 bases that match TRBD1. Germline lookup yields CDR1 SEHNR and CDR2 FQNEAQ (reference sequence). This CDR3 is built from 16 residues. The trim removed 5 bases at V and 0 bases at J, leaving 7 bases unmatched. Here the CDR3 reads CASSPTGVLAKNIQYF. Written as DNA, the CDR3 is TGTGCCAGCAGCCCAACAGGGGTCCTAGCCAAAAACATTCAGTACTTC.

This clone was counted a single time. CDR3 nucleotides: TGCAGCGTTGAAGGGCAGGCTCGGGCCATCCAAGAGACCCAGTACTTC. This gives the protein CSVEGQARAIQETQYF. The chain carries TRBV29-1 and TRBJ2-5; D is unresolved. The ends were cut back, 1 base at V and 1 base at J, with 16 bases in the middle. Germline V gene data show CDR1 as SQVTM and CDR2 as ANQGSEA. The CDR3 loop spans 16 amino acids.

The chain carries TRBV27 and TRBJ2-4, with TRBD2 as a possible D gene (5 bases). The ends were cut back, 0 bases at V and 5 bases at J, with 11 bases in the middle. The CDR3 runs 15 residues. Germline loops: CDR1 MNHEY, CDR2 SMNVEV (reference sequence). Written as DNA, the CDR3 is TGTGCCAGCAGTTTATCAAAGATGGGAGAAAACATTCAGTACTTC. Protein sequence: CASSLSKMGENIQYF.